Following are 19 T cell receptor beta chains from one sample sequenced in a study of CD8 T cells in Susac syndrome. The authors reverse transcribed about 0.5 to 1 ug RNA with random hexamers. One entry per CDR3 protein results from TCRdb running MiXCR on the immunoSEQ multiplex PCR reads. The sample comprises around 81,000 distinct CDR3 sequences, around 94% of which are singletons, and 0.85% to 1% rests with the top ten. Sequencing input: CD8+ T cells from PBMCs. Receptor source: a human donor with Susac syndrome.

This sequence joins TRBV7-2 and TRBJ2-1; 8 nucleotides align to TRBD2. Trimming at V came to 4 bases and at J to 8 bases, leaving 4 bases not matched to a gene. CDR3 length: 13 residues. Germline V gene data show CDR1 as SGHTA and CDR2 as FQGNSA. In nucleotides, the CDR3 is TGTGCCAGCAGCTCCCGGACTAGCCATGAGCAGTTCTTC. It codes for CASSSRTSHEQFF.

The chain couples TRBV19 to TRBJ2-1; 7 bases agree with TRBD2. The germline V gene encodes CDR1 LNHDA and CDR2 SQIVND (reference sequence). V dropped 3 bases and J dropped 0; count of bases not matched to a gene: 2. The CDR3 extends over 15 amino acids. The CDR3 reads CASSIGDYSYNEQFF. The CDR3 nucleotides read TGTGCCAGTAGTATTGGGGACTACTCCTACAATGAGCAGTTCTTC.

This clonotype was detected only once. V and J are TRBV7-9 and TRBJ2-3; no clear D gene. The CDR3 is 13 amino acids. V lost 2 bases and J lost 4, with 7 bases in between. Germline V gene sequence: CDR1 SEHNR, CDR2 FQNEAQ (reference sequence). The DNA for the CDR3 is TGTGCCAGCAGCTTAACCATGTCAGATACGCAGTATTTT. Protein product: CASSLTMSDTQYF.

V and J are TRBV5-1 and TRBJ2-1, with 11 positions matching TRBD2. There are 16 residues in the CDR3. CDR1 SGHRS and CDR2 YFSETQ come from the germline V gene. With 6 bases clipped from V and 2 bases from J, the junction kept 7 bases outside the gene matches. Written as DNA, the CDR3 is TGCGCCAGCATTGATAGCGGGAGGGCTACCTACAATGAGCAGTTCTTC. It yields the protein CASIDSGRATYNEQFF.

The chain employs TRBV7-9 and TRBJ2-7; possible D gene TRBD1, 6 bases. V gave up 5 bases and J gave up 3 bases, with 17 bases separating them. This CDR3 contains 15 residues. CDR1 is SEHNR, CDR2 FQNEAQ, per germline (reference sequence). CDR3 bases: TGTGCCAGCAGCCCGACGACAGGCTCCGACTACGAGCAGTACTTC. It is translated as CASSPTTGSDYEQYF.

The chain uses TRBV6-2 or TRBV6-3 and TRBJ2-2; a possible D gene is TRBD1 (6 bases). Germline V lookup: CDR1 MNHEY, CDR2 SVGEGT. The V end lost 8 bases, the J end lost 0 bases, and 25 bases lay between the germline ends. This CDR3 spans 19 amino acids. The CDR3 protein is CASPRGLIQGATNTGELFF. CDR3 DNA sequence: TGTGCCAGCCCTCGAGGCCTGATACAGGGCGCGACGAACACCGGGGAGCTGTTTTTT.

The CDR3 DNA is TGTGCCAGCAGTTACTCGAGTCTAGCGGGAGGAGCATCTAGCACAGATACGCAGTATTTT. Translating gives CASSYSSLAGGASSTDTQYF. This chain uses TRBV6-5 with TRBJ2-3; 11 bases align to TRBD2. CDR3 length: 20 residues. CDR1 MNHEY and CDR2 SVGAGI come from the germline V gene. Unmatched junction bases numbered 11, after V lost 0 bases and J lost 0 bases.

The gene calls are TRBV11-2 and TRBJ2-2; unclear D gene. Germline CDR1 is SGHAT and CDR2 is FQNNGV. This CDR3 region has 15 residues. V lost 1 base to trimming and J lost 1 base, with 7 bases between them. The CDR3 spells CASSLGTLNTGELFF. The CDR3 nucleotides are TGTGCCAGCAGCTTAGGTACTCTGAACACCGGGGAGCTGTTTTTT. Combining the CDR3 with reference TRBV11-2 and TRBJ2-2 gives the whole variable domain EAGVAQSPRYKIIEKRQSVAFWCNPISGHATLYWYQQILGQGPKLLIQFQNNGVVDDSQLPKDRFSAERLKGVDSTLKIQPAKLEDSAVYLCASSLGTLNTGELFFGEGSRLTVL.

The J gene is TRBJ1-5, the V gene TRBV2; D uncertain. Germline CDR1 and CDR2: SNHLY and FYNNEI. Trimming took 8 bases from V and 5 from J, leaving 10 bases between them. CDR3 size: 12 residues. The CDR3 bases are TGTGCCAGCGAGGCCGGGGATCAGCCCCAGCATTTT. The encoded protein is CASEAGDQPQHF.

The rearrangement links TRBV19 to TRBJ1-2; perhaps TRBD1 as D (5 bases). The CDR3 sequence is 13 residues long. V was pared by 6 bases and J by 0 bases, with 8 bases between. CDR1 is LNHDA and CDR2 is SQIVND in the germline V gene (reference sequence). The chain's CDR3 is CASSGGTNYGYTF. The CDR3 DNA reads TGTGCCAGTAGCGGGGGGACTAACTATGGCTACACCTTC.

A single count supports this clonotype. The V gene is TRBV20-1, the J gene TRBJ2-5; D is ambiguous. The CDR3 is made up of 12 amino acids. V was pared by 1 base and J by 4 bases, with 7 bases between. Germline values: CDR1 DFQATT, CDR2 SNEGSKA (reference sequence). In DNA form, the CDR3 reads TGCAGTGCTAGAGTTCAGTCAGAGACCCAGTACTTC. Translation: CSARVQSETQYF.

The chain recombines TRBV19 with TRBJ2-2; D is perhaps TRBD2 (6 bases). V was pared by 1 base and J by 5 bases, with 8 bases between. The CDR3 runs to 14 residues. Germline assignment: CDR1 LNHDA and CDR2 SQIVND (reference sequence). CDR3 nucleotides: TGTGCCAGTAGTATAGCGGGGGAGACCGGGGAGCTGTTTTTT. Translating gives CASSIAGETGELFF. Variable domain in full (rest from reference TRBV19 and TRBJ2-2): DGGITQSPKYLFRKEGQNVTLSCEQNLNHDAMYWYRQDPGQGLRLIYYSQIVNDFQKGDIAEGYSVSREKKESFPLTVTSAQKNPTAFYLCASSIAGETGELFFGEGSRLTVL.

The chain links TRBV11-1 to TRBJ2-1; D may correspond to TRBD1 or TRBD2 (6 bases each). The CDR3 contains 17 residues. Between the trimmed V and J ends, which lost 1 base and 2 bases, there was a span of 15 bases. Germline lookup yields CDR1 SGHAT and CDR2 FQDESV (reference sequence). The CDR3 sequence: CASSLVGRRGAYNEQFF. Here the CDR3 DNA reads TGTGCCAGCAGCTTAGTAGGTCGGAGGGGGGCCTACAATGAGCAGTTCTTC. The full variable domain, completed using reference TRBV11-1 and TRBJ2-1, is EAEVAQSPRYKITEKSQAVAFWCDPISGHATLYWYRQILGQGPELLVQFQDESVVDDSQLPKDRFSAERLKGVDSTLKIQPAELGDSAMYLCASSLVGRRGAYNEQFFGPGTRLTVL.

The genes are TRBV7-9 and TRBJ2-6, with TRBD1 matching 10 bases. Losses at the gene ends were 5 bases for V and 1 base for J; bases not matched to a gene: 5. The CDR3 runs 17 residues. Germline-derived CDR1 and CDR2 are SEHNR and FQNEAQ (reference sequence). The DNA for the CDR3 is TGTGCCAGCAGCCCCGGACAGGGGGGTTCTGGGGCCAACGTCCTGACTTTC. Translating it yields CASSPGQGGSGANVLTF.

This chain joins TRBV2 and TRBJ2-1, with TRBD2 identical over 8 bases. J lost 6 bases, V lost 1 base, and 5 bases had no gene match. The length of the CDR3 is 15 residues. Germline-derived CDR1 and CDR2 are SNHLY and FYNNEI. This CDR3 is CASSEGSGGANEQFF. The CDR3 region has the DNA TGTGCCAGCAGTGAAGGGAGCGGGGGAGCCAATGAGCAGTTCTTC.

This chain joins TRBV20-1 and TRBJ2-5, with D possibly matching TRBD1 (6 bases). V was trimmed by 1 base and J by 1 base, leaving 13 bases between them. In germline, CDR1 is DFQATT, CDR2 SNEGSKA (reference sequence). This CDR3 is built from 15 residues. DNA for the CDR3: TGCAGTGCTAGAGCGGCAGGGGTTTTCCAAGAGACCCAGTACTTC. Translating gives CSARAAGVFQETQYF.

The rearrangement links TRBV13 to TRBJ2-3, with a weak D call TRBD2 (6 bases). The CDR3 contains 14 residues. Trimming cost V 4 bases and J 2 bases, with 10 bases left between them. Per the germline V gene, CDR1 is PRHDT and CDR2 is FYEKMQ (reference sequence). In DNA, the CDR3 is TGTGCCAGCAGCTCCGGGCGGGACACAGATACGCAGTATTTT. It yields the protein CASSSGRDTDTQYF.

The chain is built from TRBV29-1 and TRBJ1-2; D gene ambiguous. CDR1 SQVTM and CDR2 ANQGSEA come from the germline V gene. Trimming took 4 bases from V and 5 from J, leaving 14 bases between them. This CDR3 has 13 residues. CDR3 loop: CSVVDVGHYGYTF. DNA of the CDR3: TGCAGCGTTGTGGACGTTGGGCATTATGGCTACACCTTC.

The V and J genes are TRBV11-1 and TRBJ2-5, with TRBD2 matching over 14 bases. The CDR3 loop spans 20 amino acids. The germline gives CDR1 SGHAT, CDR2 FQDESV (reference sequence). V shed 2 bases and J 3 bases; nucleotides not matched to a gene: 14. CDR3 sequence reads: CASSLRRLGLAGEIEETQYF. The DNA of the CDR3 is TGTGCCAGCAGCTTAAGAAGATTGGGACTAGCGGGAGAAATAGAAGAGACCCAGTACTTC.